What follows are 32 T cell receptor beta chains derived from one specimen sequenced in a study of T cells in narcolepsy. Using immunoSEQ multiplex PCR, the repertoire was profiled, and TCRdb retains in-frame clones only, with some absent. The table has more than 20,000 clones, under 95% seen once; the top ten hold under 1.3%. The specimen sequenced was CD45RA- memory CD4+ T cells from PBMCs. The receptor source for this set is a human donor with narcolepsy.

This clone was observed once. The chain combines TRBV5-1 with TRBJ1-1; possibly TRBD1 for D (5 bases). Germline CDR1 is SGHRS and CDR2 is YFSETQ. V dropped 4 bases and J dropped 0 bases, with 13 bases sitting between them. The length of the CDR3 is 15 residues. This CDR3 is CASSLGTELNTEAFF. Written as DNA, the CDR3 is TGCGCCAGCAGCCTAGGGACGGAATTGAACACTGAAGCTTTCTTT.

DNA of the CDR3: TGTGCCAGCAGCGTAGCTGCCAGCTTAGGGACTAGCGGGAGGAACACCGGGGAGCTGTTTTTT. Amino acids: CASSVAASLGTSGRNTGELFF. The V gene is TRBV9, the J gene TRBJ2-2; 14 nucleotides line up with TRBD2. Trimming removed 0 bases from V and 1 base from J; junction bases left unmatched: 11. From germline, CDR1 is SGDLS and CDR2 YYNGEE. This CDR3 region has 21 residues.

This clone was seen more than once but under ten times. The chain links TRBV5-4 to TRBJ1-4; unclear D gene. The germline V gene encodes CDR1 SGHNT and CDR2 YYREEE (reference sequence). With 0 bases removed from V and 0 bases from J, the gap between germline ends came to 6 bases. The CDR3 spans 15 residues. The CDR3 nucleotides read TGTGCCAGCAGCTTGGGCGGGGCAACTAATGAAAAACTGTTTTTT. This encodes CASSLGGATNEKLFF.

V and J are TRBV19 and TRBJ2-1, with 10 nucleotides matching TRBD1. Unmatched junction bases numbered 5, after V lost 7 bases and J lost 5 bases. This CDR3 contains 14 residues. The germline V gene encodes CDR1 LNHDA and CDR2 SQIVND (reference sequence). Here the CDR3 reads CASISGTGDNEQFF. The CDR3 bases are TGTGCCAGTATCTCCGGGACAGGGGACAATGAGCAGTTCTTC. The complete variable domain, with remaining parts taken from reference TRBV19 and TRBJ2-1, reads DGGITQSPKYLFRKEGQNVTLSCEQNLNHDAMYWYRQDPGQGLRLIYYSQIVNDFQKGDIAEGYSVSREKKESFPLTVTSAQKNPTAFYLCASISGTGDNEQFFGPGTRLTVL.

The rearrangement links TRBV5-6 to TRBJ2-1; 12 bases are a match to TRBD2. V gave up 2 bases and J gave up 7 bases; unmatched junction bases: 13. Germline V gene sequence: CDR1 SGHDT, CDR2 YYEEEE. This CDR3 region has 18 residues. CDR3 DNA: TGTGCCAGCAGCTTTTTGAGGCTAGCGGGAGGGCCTGGGAATGAGCAGTTCTTC. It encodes CASSFLRLAGGPGNEQFF.

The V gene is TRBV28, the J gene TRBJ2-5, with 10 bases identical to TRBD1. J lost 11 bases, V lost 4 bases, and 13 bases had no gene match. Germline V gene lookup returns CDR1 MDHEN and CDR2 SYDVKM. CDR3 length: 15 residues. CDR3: CASSYPGQGFSEQYF. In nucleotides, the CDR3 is TGTGCCAGCAGTTACCCGGGACAGGGGTTCTCAGAGCAGTACTTC.

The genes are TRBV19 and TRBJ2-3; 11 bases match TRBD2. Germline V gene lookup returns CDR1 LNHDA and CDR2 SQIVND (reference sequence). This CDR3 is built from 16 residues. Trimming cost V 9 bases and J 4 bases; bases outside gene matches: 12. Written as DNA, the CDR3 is TGTGCCAGCACATTTAGCGGGAGGGCCCCAGCAGATACGCAGTATTTT. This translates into CASTFSGRAPADTQYF.

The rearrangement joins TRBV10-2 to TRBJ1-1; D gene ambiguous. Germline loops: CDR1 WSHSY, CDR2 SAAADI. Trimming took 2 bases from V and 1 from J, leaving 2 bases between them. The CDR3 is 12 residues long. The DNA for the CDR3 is TGCGCCAGCAGTGAGGGGAACACTGAAGCTTTCTTT. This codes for CASSEGNTEAFF.

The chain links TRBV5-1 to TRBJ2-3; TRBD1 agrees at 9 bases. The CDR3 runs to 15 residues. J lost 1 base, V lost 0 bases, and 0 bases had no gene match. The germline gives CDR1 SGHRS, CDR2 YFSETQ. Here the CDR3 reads CASSLGTGGTDTQYF. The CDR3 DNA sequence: TGCGCCAGCAGCTTGGGGACAGGGGGCACAGATACGCAGTATTTT.

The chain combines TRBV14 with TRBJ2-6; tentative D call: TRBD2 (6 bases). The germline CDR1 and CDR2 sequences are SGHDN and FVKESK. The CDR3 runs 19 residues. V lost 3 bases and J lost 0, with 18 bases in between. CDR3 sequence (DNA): TGTGCCAGCAGCCACGCCTACCGGGACTCCCGCTCTGGGGCCAACGTCCTGACTTTC. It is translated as CASSHAYRDSRSGANVLTF.

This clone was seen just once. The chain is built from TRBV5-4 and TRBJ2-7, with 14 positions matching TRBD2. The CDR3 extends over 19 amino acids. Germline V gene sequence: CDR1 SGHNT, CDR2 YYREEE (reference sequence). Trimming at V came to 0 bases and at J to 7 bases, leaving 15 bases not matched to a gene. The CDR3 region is CASSLAIMTGLAGEGEQYF. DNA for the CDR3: TGTGCCAGCAGCTTGGCCATCATGACGGGACTAGCGGGAGAGGGGGAGCAGTACTTC. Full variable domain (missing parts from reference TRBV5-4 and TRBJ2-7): ETGVTQSPTHLIKTRGQQVTLRCSSQSGHNTVSWYQQALGQGPQFIFQYYREEENGRGNFPPRFSGLQFPNYSSELNVNALELDDSALYLCASSLAIMTGLAGEGEQYFGPGTRLTVT.

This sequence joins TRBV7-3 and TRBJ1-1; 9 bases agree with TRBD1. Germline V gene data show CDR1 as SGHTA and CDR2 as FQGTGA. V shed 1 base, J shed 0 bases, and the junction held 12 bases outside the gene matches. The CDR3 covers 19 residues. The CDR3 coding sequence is TGTGCCAGCAGCTTAAGGGGACAGGGACCACCACTGATGAACACTGAAGCTTTCTTT. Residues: CASSLRGQGPPLMNTEAFF.

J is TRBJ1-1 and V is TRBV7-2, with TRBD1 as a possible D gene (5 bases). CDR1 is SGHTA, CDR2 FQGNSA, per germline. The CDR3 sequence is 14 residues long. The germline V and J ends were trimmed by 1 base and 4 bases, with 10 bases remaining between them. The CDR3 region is CASSLVGGFTEAFF. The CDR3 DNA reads TGTGCCAGCAGCTTAGTTGGGGGATTCACTGAAGCTTTCTTT.

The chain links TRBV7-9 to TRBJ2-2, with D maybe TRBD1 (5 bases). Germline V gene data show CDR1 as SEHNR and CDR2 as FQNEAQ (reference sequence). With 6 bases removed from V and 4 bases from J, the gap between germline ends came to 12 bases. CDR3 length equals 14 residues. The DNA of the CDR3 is TGTGCCAGCAGTACTAAAACAGGCACCGGGGAGCTGTTTTTT. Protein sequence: CASSTKTGTGELFF.

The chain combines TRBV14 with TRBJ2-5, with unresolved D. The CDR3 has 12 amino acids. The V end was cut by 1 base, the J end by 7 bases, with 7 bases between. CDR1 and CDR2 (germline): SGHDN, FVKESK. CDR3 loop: CASSQAWGTQYF. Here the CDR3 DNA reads TGTGCCAGCAGCCAAGCCTGGGGGACCCAGTACTTC.

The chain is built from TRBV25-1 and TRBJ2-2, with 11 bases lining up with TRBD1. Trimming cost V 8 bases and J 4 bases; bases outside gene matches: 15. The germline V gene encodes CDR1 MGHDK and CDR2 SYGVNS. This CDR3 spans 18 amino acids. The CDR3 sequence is CASLPPLGTGGSTGELFF. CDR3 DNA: TGTGCCAGCCTCCCTCCACTCGGGACAGGGGGTAGCACCGGGGAGCTGTTTTTT. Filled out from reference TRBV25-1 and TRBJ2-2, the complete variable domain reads EADIYQTPRYLVIGTGKKITLECSQTMGHDKMYWYQQDPGMELHLIHYSYGVNSTEKGDLSSESTVSRIRTEHFPLTLESARPSHTSQYLCASLPPLGTGGSTGELFFGEGSRLTVL.

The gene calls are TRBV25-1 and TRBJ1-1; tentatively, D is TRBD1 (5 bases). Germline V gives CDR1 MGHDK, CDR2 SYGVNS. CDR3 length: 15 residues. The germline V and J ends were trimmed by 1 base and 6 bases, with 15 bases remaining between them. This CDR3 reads CASSELEGHMPEAFF. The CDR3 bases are TGTGCCAGCAGTGAATTAGAGGGGCACATGCCTGAAGCTTTCTTT.

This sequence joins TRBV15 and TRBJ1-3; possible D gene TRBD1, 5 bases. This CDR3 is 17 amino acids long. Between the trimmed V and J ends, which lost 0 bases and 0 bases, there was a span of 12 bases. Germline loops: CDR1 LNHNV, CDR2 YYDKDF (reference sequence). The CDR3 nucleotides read TGTGCCACCAGCAGAGATCAGCAGGGCTTCTCTGGAAACACCATATATTTT. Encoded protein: CATSRDQQGFSGNTIYF. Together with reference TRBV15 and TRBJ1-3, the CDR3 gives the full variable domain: DAMVIQNPRYQVTQFGKPVTLSCSQTLNHNVMYWYQQKSSQAPKLLFHYYDKDFNNEADTPDNFQSRRPNTSFCFLDIRSPGLGDTAMYLCATSRDQQGFSGNTIYFGEGSWLTVV.

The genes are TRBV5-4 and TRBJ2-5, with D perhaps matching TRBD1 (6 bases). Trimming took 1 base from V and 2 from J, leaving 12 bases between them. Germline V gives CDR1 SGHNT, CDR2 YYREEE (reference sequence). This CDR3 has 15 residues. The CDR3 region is CASSLQGLSQETQYF. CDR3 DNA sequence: TGTGCCAGCAGCTTGCAGGGGTTGTCACAAGAGACCCAGTACTTC.

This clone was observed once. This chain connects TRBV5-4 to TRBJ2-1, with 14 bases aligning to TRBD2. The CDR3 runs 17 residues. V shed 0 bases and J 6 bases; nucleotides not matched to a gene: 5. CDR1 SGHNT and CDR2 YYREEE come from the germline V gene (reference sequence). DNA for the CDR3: TGTGCCAGCAGCTTGGGTGGGACTAGCGGGAGAACCAATGAGCAGTTCTTC. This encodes CASSLGGTSGRTNEQFF. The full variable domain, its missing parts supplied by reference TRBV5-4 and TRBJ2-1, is ETGVTQSPTHLIKTRGQQVTLRCSSQSGHNTVSWYQQALGQGPQFIFQYYREEENGRGNFPPRFSGLQFPNYSSELNVNALELDDSALYLCASSLGGTSGRTNEQFFGPGTRLTVL.

DNA for the CDR3: TGTGCCAGCAGCTTATCTGCCGATACGCAGTATTTT. This codes for CASSLSADTQYF. The rearrangement uses TRBV7-2 and TRBJ2-3; D unresolved. V lost 2 bases to trimming and J lost 6 bases, with 6 bases between them. Germline-derived CDR1 and CDR2 are SGHTA and FQGNSA. The CDR3 covers 12 residues.

CDR3 amino acids: CASSEYSDTQYF. Written as DNA, the CDR3 is TGTGCCAGCAGTGAATATTCAGATACGCAGTATTTT. The chain joins TRBV6-1 to TRBJ2-3; D gene ambiguous. V dropped 2 bases and J dropped 4 bases, with 4 bases sitting between them. Germline V gene data show CDR1 as MNHNS and CDR2 as SASEGT. The CDR3 contains 12 residues.

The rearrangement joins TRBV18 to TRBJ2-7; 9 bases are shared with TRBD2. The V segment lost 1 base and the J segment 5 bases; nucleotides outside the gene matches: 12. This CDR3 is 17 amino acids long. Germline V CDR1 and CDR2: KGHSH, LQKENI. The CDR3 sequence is CASSPQPVSGSGNEQYF. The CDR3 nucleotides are TGTGCCAGCTCACCACAACCGGTTAGCGGGAGTGGTAACGAGCAGTACTTC.

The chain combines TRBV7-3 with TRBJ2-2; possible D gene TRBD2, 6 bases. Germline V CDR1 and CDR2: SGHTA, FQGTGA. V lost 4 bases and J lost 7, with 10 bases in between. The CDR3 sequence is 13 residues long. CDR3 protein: CASSSLAVGELFF. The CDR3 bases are TGTGCCAGCAGCTCCTTAGCGGTCGGGGAGCTGTTTTTT.

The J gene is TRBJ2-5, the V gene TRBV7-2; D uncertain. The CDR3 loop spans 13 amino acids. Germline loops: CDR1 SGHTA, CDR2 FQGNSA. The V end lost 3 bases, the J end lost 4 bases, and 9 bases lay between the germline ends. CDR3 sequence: CASSFFRGETQYF. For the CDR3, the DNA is TGTGCCAGCAGCTTCTTTCGAGGAGAGACCCAGTACTTC.

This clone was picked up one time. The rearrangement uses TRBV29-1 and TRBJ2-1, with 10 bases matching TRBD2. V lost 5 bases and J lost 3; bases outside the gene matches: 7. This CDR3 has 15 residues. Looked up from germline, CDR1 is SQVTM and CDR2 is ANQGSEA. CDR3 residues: CSVFAGTSVYNEQFF. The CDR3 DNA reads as TGCAGCGTTTTCGCCGGGACTAGCGTCTACAATGAGCAGTTCTTC.

CDR3 protein: CASSLGPGGYNEQFF. The CDR3 DNA reads as TGTGCCAGCAGCTTGGGACCGGGGGGTTACAATGAGCAGTTCTTC. The chain joins TRBV5-5 to TRBJ2-1; the match to TRBD2 covers 7 bases. This CDR3 is built from 15 residues. Losses at the gene ends were 0 bases for V and 4 bases for J; bases not matched to a gene: 4. CDR1 SGHKS and CDR2 YYEKEE come from the germline V gene (reference sequence).

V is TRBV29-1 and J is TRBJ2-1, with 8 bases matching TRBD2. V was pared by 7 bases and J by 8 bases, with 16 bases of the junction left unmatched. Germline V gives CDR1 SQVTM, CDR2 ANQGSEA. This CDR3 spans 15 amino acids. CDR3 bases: TGCAGCGCTCGCGGTAGCGGGAACCCGAGGGATGAGCAGTTCTTC. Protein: CSARGSGNPRDEQFF.

As DNA, the CDR3 is TGTGCCAGCAGTGAGAGGACGGGCTCTGAAGCTTTCTTT. Amino acids: CASSERTGSEAFF. The J gene is TRBJ1-1, the V gene TRBV2; D gene unclear. The V and J ends lost 3 bases and 6 bases respectively, with 11 bases between them. CDR3 length equals 13 residues. Germline CDR1 is SNHLY and CDR2 is FYNNEI.

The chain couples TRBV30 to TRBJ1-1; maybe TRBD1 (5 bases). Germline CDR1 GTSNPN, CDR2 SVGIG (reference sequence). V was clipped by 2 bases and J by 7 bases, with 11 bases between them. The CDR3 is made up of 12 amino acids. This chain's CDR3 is CAWSPRQNEAFF. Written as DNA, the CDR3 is TGTGCCTGGAGTCCCAGACAGAATGAAGCTTTCTTT. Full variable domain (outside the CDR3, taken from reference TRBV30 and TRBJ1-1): SQTIHQWPATLVQPVGSPLSLECTVEGTSNPNLYWYRQAAGRGLQLLFYSVGIGQISSEVPQNLSASRPQDRQFILSSKKLLLSDSGFYLCAWSPRQNEAFFGQGTRLTVV.

The CDR3 sequence is CASSLTGPGNEQFF. The CDR3 coding sequence is TGTGCCAGCAGCTTAACGGGACCGGGGAATGAGCAGTTCTTC. The V call is TRBV7-3, the J call TRBJ2-1; D may match TRBD1 or TRBD2 (5 bases each). V was pared by 0 bases and J by 7 bases, with 10 bases between. Germline CDR1 is SGHTA and CDR2 is FQGTGA. This CDR3 is built from 14 residues.

The CDR3 region has the DNA TGTGCCAGTAGTCCCCGGACACGGGGTGATGAAAAACTGTTTTTT. Translation: CASSPRTRGDEKLFF. The V gene is TRBV19, the J gene TRBJ1-4, with D perhaps TRBD1 (5 bases). This CDR3 is built from 15 residues. Per germline, CDR1 LNHDA and CDR2 SQIVND (reference sequence). Trimming took off 5 bases at V and 6 bases at J, with 16 bases between the two ends.